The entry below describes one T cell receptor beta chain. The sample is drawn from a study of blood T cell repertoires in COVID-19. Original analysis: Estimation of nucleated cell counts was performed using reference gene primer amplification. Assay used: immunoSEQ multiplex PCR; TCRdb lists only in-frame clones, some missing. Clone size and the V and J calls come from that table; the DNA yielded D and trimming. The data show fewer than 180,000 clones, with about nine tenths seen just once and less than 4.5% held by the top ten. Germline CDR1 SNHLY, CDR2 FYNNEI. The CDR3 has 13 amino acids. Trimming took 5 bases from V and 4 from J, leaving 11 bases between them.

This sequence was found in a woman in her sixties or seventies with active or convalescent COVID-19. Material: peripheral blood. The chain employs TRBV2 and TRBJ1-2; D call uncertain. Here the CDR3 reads CASSLRQLYGYTF. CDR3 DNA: TGTGCCAGCAGTCTGCGGCAGCTCTATGGCTACACCTTC.